The clone carrying this T cell receptor (beta chain) was observed a handful of times. MiXCR, run by TCRdb on the 5' RACE reads, gives a single entry per CDR3 protein. There are hundreds of thousands of distinct CDR3 sequences in the sample; 15% to 20% occur only once, and less than 9% lies in the top ten. This specimen belongs to a study of CD8 T cells in ankylosing spondylitis. With 6 bases clipped from V and 0 bases from J, the junction kept 2 bases outside the gene matches. The CDR3 length is 13 residues. Germline V gives CDR1 DFQATT, CDR2 SNEGSKA (reference sequence). Source material: blood, either unsorted or a sorted T cell fraction (not recorded which). The sequence was obtained from a male donor with ankylosing spondylitis or in good health (not recorded which). This sequence joins TRBV20-1 and TRBJ1-5, with 7 nucleotides matching TRBD1. In DNA, the CDR3 is TGCAGTGCGGGGACAGATAGCAATCAGCCCCAGCATTTT. This gives the protein CSAGTDSNQPQHF.